The next 24 T cell receptor beta chains were all read from a single sample in a study of identical twins. TCRdb ran MiXCR on the 5' RACE reads and lists one entry per CDR3 protein. The sample includes hundreds of thousands of distinct CDR3 sequences, 20% to 25% seen only once; the top ten take around 3%. The same data also contributed to another study, on T cells expressing NK-cell markers.

What was sequenced was CD4+ T cells sorted from blood. The receptors were gathered from a woman aged 18-35 years in good health.

CDR3 nucleotides: TGTGCCAGCAGCGCCCTCGGGCTAGCGGGGGGGACCGTATACAATGAGCAGTTCTTC. Protein sequence: CASSALGLAGGTVYNEQFF. The rearrangement joins TRBV7-3 to TRBJ2-1, with 12 bases identical to TRBD2. After removal of 5 bases from V and 4 bases from J, the junction contained 15 bases not matched to a gene. The CDR3 spans 19 residues. The germline CDR1 and CDR2 sequences are SGHTA and FQGTGA.

J is TRBJ2-3 and V is TRBV20-1, with D unresolved. The ends were cut back, 6 bases at V and 4 bases at J, with 17 bases in the middle. The CDR3 has 14 residues. Germline V gene lookup returns CDR1 DFQATT and CDR2 SNEGSKA (reference sequence). The CDR3 here is CSARLGVVADTQYF. CDR3 DNA: TGCAGTGCGAGGTTGGGTGTGGTTGCAGATACGCAGTATTTT.

The rearrangement joins TRBV7-9 to TRBJ1-2; 9 nucleotides agree with TRBD1. Germline V gives CDR1 SEHNR, CDR2 FQNEAQ (reference sequence). There are 16 residues in the CDR3. The V gene end was trimmed by 5 bases and the J gene end by 8 bases; junction bases not matched to a gene: 15. For the CDR3, the DNA is TGTGCCAGCAGCCGAGGTACCGGGACAGGGTTTGGCGGCTACACCTTC. Translating gives CASSRGTGTGFGGYTF.

This clonotype has a handful of counts. V usage is TRBV9 and J usage is TRBJ2-1; 13 bases are shared with TRBD2. The CDR3 is 17 amino acids. CDR1 is SGDLS and CDR2 is YYNGEE in the germline V gene. V lost 4 bases and J lost 7; bases outside the gene matches: 11. The CDR3 DNA follows: TGTGCCAGCAGCCCGGGGGGACTAGCGGGATTCGCGAATGAGCAGTTCTTC. This sequence encodes CASSPGGLAGFANEQFF.

J is TRBJ1-1 and V is TRBV4-2, with TRBD1 as a possible D gene (6 bases). Germline-derived CDR1 and CDR2 are LGHNA and YNFKEQ. Trimming took 0 bases from V and 1 from J, leaving 9 bases between them. This CDR3 region has 15 residues. CDR3 sequence (DNA): TGTGCCAGCAGCCAAGAACAGGGAGGGAACACTGAAGCTTTCTTT. It specifies CASSQEQGGNTEAFF.

The rearrangement joins TRBV5-6 to TRBJ2-5; 12 nucleotides line up with TRBD1. The CDR3 is made up of 17 amino acids. Germline CDR1 reads SGHDT; CDR2 reads YYEEEE. V dropped 4 bases and J dropped 0; count of bases not matched to a gene: 7. The CDR3 loop reads CASSLTGTGGHQETQYF. CDR3 bases: TGTGCCAGCAGCCTAACCGGGACAGGGGGCCACCAAGAGACCCAGTACTTC.

CDR3 coding DNA: TGTGCCAGCAGATGGAGCTCCTACAATGAGCAGTTCTTC. Its translation is CASRWSSYNEQFF. The rearrangement joins TRBV12-3 or TRBV12-4 to TRBJ2-1; D is uncertain. V lost 6 bases to trimming and J lost 0 bases, with 6 bases between them. The CDR3 is made up of 13 amino acids.

The chain couples TRBV5-1 to TRBJ2-3; D remains unclear. Trimming pared 7 bases from V and 2 bases from J, leaving 14 bases between. The germline CDR1 and CDR2 sequences are SGHRS and YFSETQ. This CDR3 comprises 14 residues. The CDR3 is CASAIGRNTDTQYF. CDR3 nucleotides: TGCGCCAGCGCGATAGGGCGGAACACAGATACGCAGTATTTT.

This sequence joins TRBV18 and TRBJ2-3; the D gene is possibly TRBD1 (5 bases). This CDR3 has 17 residues. Per germline, CDR1 KGHSH and CDR2 LQKENI. Trimming took off 3 bases at V and 5 bases at J, with 21 bases between the two ends. CDR3 protein: CASSPISVGSGRDTQYF. The DNA for the CDR3 is TGTGCCAGCTCACCTATTTCGGTCGGTTCAGGGCGAGATACGCAGTATTTT.

CDR3 residues: CASSLAGTGIYEQYF. The CDR3 nucleotides are TGCGCCAGCAGCTTGGCGGGGACAGGGATCTACGAGCAGTACTTC. The V and J genes are TRBV5-1 and TRBJ2-7, with TRBD1 matching over 9 bases. J gave up 3 bases and V 0 bases, and 4 bases lay outside the gene matches. The CDR3 is 15 residues long. Germline CDR1 SGHRS, CDR2 YFSETQ. The full variable domain, with the rest looked up from reference TRBV5-1 and TRBJ2-7, is KAGVTQTPRYLIKTRGQQVTLSCSPISGHRSVSWYQQTPGQGLQFLFEYFSETQRNKGNFPGRFSGRQFSNSRSEMNVSTLELGDSALYLCASSLAGTGIYEQYFGPGTRLTVT.

The rearrangement uses TRBV5-1 and TRBJ1-1; D is undetermined. V lost 3 bases to trimming and J lost 3 bases, with 12 bases between them. Germline CDR1 SGHRS, CDR2 YFSETQ. The CDR3 is 14 amino acids. The CDR3 loop reads CASSSLRRDTEAFF. The DNA for the CDR3 is TGCGCCAGCAGCTCCCTTCGGCGAGACACTGAAGCTTTCTTT.

The gene calls are TRBV19 and TRBJ1-2; D is undetermined. The CDR3 length is 12 residues. Germline CDR1 and CDR2: LNHDA and SQIVND (reference sequence). Trimming left V 10 bases short and J 0 bases short, with 9 bases between. The CDR3 loop reads CATTAANYGYTF. The CDR3 nucleotides read TGTGCCACCACCGCTGCTAACTATGGCTACACCTTC.

This rearrangement joins TRBV29-1 to TRBJ2-1; TRBD2 matches at 9 bases. The CDR3 is 14 amino acids. Germline V gives CDR1 SQVTM, CDR2 ANQGSEA. J lost 6 bases, V lost 5 bases, and 8 bases had no gene match. In DNA form, the CDR3 reads TGCAGCGTTCTCTATGGCGGGAGGGTCAATGAGCAGTTCTTC. This codes for CSVLYGGRVNEQFF.

A few counts support this clonotype. The rearrangement uses TRBV7-9 and TRBJ2-2; D uncertain. Germline V CDR1 and CDR2: SEHNR, FQNEAQ (reference sequence). Trimming took 3 bases from V and 0 from J, leaving 5 bases between them. This CDR3 spans 14 amino acids. The CDR3, as DNA: TGTGCCAGCAGCTTCGACACGAACACCGGGGAGCTGTTTTTT. As protein: CASSFDTNTGELFF.

The DNA of the CDR3 is TGTGCCAGCAACCTAGGGGCGGGCAAAGAGACCCAGTACTTC. Amino acid sequence: CASNLGAGKETQYF. The chain recombines TRBV7-8 with TRBJ2-5; D may match TRBD1 or TRBD2 (5 bases each). The V gene's germline CDR1 is SGHVS and CDR2 FQNEAQ. The CDR3 consists of 14 residues. The V gene lost 7 bases and the J gene lost 3 bases, with 15 bases spanning the gap.

V and J are TRBV10-2 and TRBJ2-1; 13 nucleotides agree with TRBD2. Germline V gene data show CDR1 as WSHSY and CDR2 as SAAADI. This CDR3 is built from 15 residues. The V and J ends lost 6 bases and 15 bases, in that order; junction bases with no gene match: 14. For the CDR3, the DNA is TGCGCCAGCAGACCGCAATTTACTAGCGGGGGGGCTGCGTTCTTC. Translated: CASRPQFTSGGAAFF.

Here the CDR3 DNA reads TGTGCCAGCGCATCAGGGACCTACGAGCAGTACTTC. This codes for CASASGTYEQYF. This chain joins TRBV6-6 and TRBJ2-7, with D possibly matching TRBD1 (5 bases). V dropped 8 bases and J dropped 2 bases, with 10 bases sitting between them. Germline-derived CDR1 and CDR2 are MNHNY and SVGAGI (reference sequence). The CDR3 is 12 amino acids.

This clonotype came up a few times. This chain uses TRBV5-1 with TRBJ2-3; D not certain. CDR3 length equals 15 residues. V was trimmed by 4 bases and J by 0 bases, leaving 12 bases between them. The germline gives CDR1 SGHRS, CDR2 YFSETQ. This chain's CDR3 is CASSIGRLSTDTQYF. In nucleotides, the CDR3 is TGCGCCAGCAGCATTGGACGGCTGAGCACAGATACGCAGTATTTT.

This clonotype was observed a handful of times. The chain recombines TRBV2 with TRBJ2-5; D ambiguous. V lost 3 bases to trimming and J lost 2 bases, with 10 bases between them. Germline values: CDR1 SNHLY, CDR2 FYNNEI. CDR3 length: 14 amino acids. CDR3: CASSETPLQETQYF. The CDR3 DNA reads TGTGCCAGCAGTGAGACTCCCCTACAAGAGACCCAGTACTTC.

This chain joins TRBV12-5 and TRBJ2-1, with a possible D match to TRBD1 (5 bases). Deletions cut 5 bases from V and 8 bases from J, with 19 bases between. Germline assignment: CDR1 LGHNT and CDR2 FRNRAP. The CDR3 consists of 15 residues. The CDR3 region is CASGPQAGSGYEQFF. The CDR3 DNA sequence: TGTGCTAGTGGTCCGCAAGCAGGGTCGGGCTATGAGCAGTTCTTC. The variable domain in full, with the rest retrieved from reference TRBV12-5 and TRBJ2-1, is DARVTQTPRHKVTEMGQEVTMRCQPILGHNTVFWYRQTMMQGLELLAYFRNRAPLDDSGMPKDRFSAEMPDATLATLKIQPSEPRDSAVYFCASGPQAGSGYEQFFGPGTRLTVL.

V usage is TRBV12-3 or TRBV12-4 and J usage is TRBJ2-7; 11 nucleotides line up with TRBD2. The CDR3 runs to 18 residues. V trimming: 6 bases; J trimming: 6 bases; junction bases outside the gene matches: 19. This CDR3 is CASSPRPRTSGRTGEQYF. In DNA form, the CDR3 reads TGTGCCAGCAGCCCCAGGCCCCGAACTAGCGGGAGAACGGGCGAGCAGTACTTC.

This clonotype appeared a few times. The rearrangement links TRBV7-9 to TRBJ1-1, with D hard to call. This CDR3 is built from 15 residues. V lost 7 bases and J lost 0, with 15 bases in between. Germline CDR1 and CDR2: SEHNR and FQNEAQ (reference sequence). CDR3 sequence: CASISPREMNTEAFF. CDR3 nucleotides: TGTGCCAGCATCTCCCCCCGGGAGATGAACACTGAAGCTTTCTTT.

The V and J genes are TRBV5-1 and TRBJ2-2; no reliable D call. In germline, CDR1 is SGHRS, CDR2 YFSETQ. Trimming took off 0 bases at V and 0 bases at J, with 9 bases between the two ends. CDR3 length: 16 residues. The CDR3 protein is CASSLGQRSNTGELFF. The CDR3 region has the DNA TGCGCCAGCAGCTTGGGTCAGCGTTCGAACACCGGGGAGCTGTTTTTT.

V gene TRBV25-1 combines with J gene TRBJ2-7; D not certain. CDR1 MGHDK and CDR2 SYGVNS come from the germline V gene. The CDR3 is made up of 11 amino acids. Trimming took off 4 bases at V and 6 bases at J, with 7 bases between the two ends. CDR3 region: CASSGRGEQYF. CDR3 sequence (DNA): TGTGCCAGCAGTGGAAGAGGCGAGCAGTACTTC.